This TCR beta chain was identified in a study of blood T cells in healthy people across ages. The CDR3 covers 12 residues. V lost 7 bases and J 8 bases, leaving 14 bases between the germline ends. Looked up from germline, CDR1 is MNHEY and CDR2 is SVGAGI. Using a J-beta primer mix together with a sample-barcoded 5' primer, a second PCR was run for about 7 to 12 cycles. TCRdb independently ran MiXCR on the 5' RACE reads; one entry per CDR3 protein. The table shows approximately 800,000 distinct CDR3 sequences, with around 50% occurring only once. The source material was blood. The TCR was taken from a man aged 35-49 years in good health. The chain has TRBV6-5 and TRBJ1-2; D not resolved. The CDR3 DNA is TGTGCCAGCACCCGTAGAGGGAGCGGCTACACCTTC. It codes for CASTRRGSGYTF.